The 7 T cell receptor beta chains below were found in one sample sequenced in a study of blood T cell repertoires in COVID-19. The method was immunoSEQ multiplex PCR; TCRdb's version includes in-frame clones alone and lacks a portion of them. The profile covers about 300,000 clones, with about nine tenths appearing a single time and over 3.5% taken by the ten largest. The specimen sequenced was PBMCs or T cells enriched from blood (not recorded which). The receptors shown here come from a man aged 25 to 40 who had recovered from COVID-19.

This chain connects TRBV18 to TRBJ1-6; D is uncertain. The CDR3 length is 15 residues. From germline, CDR1 is KGHSH and CDR2 LQKENI. V was clipped by 6 bases and J by 0 bases, with 9 bases between them. DNA for the CDR3: TGTGCCAGCTCTCTGGCCAGCTCCTATAATTCACCCCTCCACTTT. It specifies CASSLASSYNSPLHF.

The chain combines TRBV29-1 with TRBJ2-2; perhaps TRBD2 as D (7 bases). The V gene's germline CDR1 is SQVTM and CDR2 ANQGSEA. The CDR3 extends over 13 amino acids. Trimming cost V 6 bases and J 8 bases, with 16 bases left between them. In DNA form, the CDR3 reads TGCAGCGTCCAGGGAGGGGGTGGAGGGGAGCTGTTTTTT. Protein sequence: CSVQGGGGGELFF.

V and J are TRBV24-1 and TRBJ2-5; no clear D gene. The CDR3 contains 12 residues. From germline, CDR1 is KGHDR and CDR2 SFDVKD. The V end was cut by 4 bases, the J end by 5 bases, with 7 bases between. The CDR3, as DNA: TGTGCCACCAGTGAGGCCTGGGAGACCCAGTACTTC. Translation gives CATSEAWETQYF.

The chain carries TRBV7-9 and TRBJ1-2; no clear D. CDR3 length: 16 residues. V lost 1 base, J lost 1 base, and 13 bases lay in between. The germline V gene has CDR1 SEHNR and CDR2 FQNEAQ (reference sequence). The DNA for the CDR3 is TGTGCCAGCAGCTTAGGCCGAGGTGCCCTTAACTATGGCTACACCTTC. This sequence encodes CASSLGRGALNYGYTF.

The sample holds a few counts of this clone. V gene TRBV24-1 combines with J gene TRBJ2-3; possibly TRBD2 for D (6 bases). The CDR3 is made up of 16 amino acids. V lost 3 bases, J lost 0 bases, and 12 bases lay in between. Per germline, CDR1 KGHDR and CDR2 SFDVKD. This CDR3 is CATSDPRRGSTDTQYF. DNA for the CDR3: TGTGCCACCAGTGATCCGCGGAGGGGAAGCACAGATACGCAGTATTTT.

The genes are TRBV19 and TRBJ2-3, with D possibly matching TRBD2 (6 bases). CDR1 and CDR2 from the germline V gene are LNHDA and SQIVND (reference sequence). Trimming took 11 bases from V and 1 from J, leaving 16 bases between them. The CDR3 has 14 residues. The chain's CDR3 is CASRLGRRTDTQYF. CDR3 bases: TGTGCCTCCCGACTCGGGAGACGCACAGATACGCAGTATTTT.

The chain recombines TRBV7-2 with TRBJ2-2; 8 positions match TRBD2. With V trimmed by 2 bases and J by 0 bases, 2 bases remained unmatched. In germline, CDR1 is SGHTA, CDR2 FQGNSA. This CDR3 region has 16 residues. The CDR3 DNA reads TGTGCCAGCAGCTTAAGTAGCGGGACGAACACCGGGGAGCTGTTTTTT. This gives the protein CASSLSSGTNTGELFF.